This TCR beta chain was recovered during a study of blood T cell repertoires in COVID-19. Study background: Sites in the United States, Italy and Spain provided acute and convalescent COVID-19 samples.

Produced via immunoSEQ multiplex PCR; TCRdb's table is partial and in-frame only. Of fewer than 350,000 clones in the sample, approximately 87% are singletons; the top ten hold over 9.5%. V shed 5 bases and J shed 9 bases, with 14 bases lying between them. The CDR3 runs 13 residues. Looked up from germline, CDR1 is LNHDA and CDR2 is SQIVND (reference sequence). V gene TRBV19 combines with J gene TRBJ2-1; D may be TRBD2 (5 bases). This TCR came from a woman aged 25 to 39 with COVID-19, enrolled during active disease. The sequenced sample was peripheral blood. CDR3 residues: CASSPGGYVEQFF. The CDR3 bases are TGTGCCAGTAGTCCCGGAGGTTATGTTGAGCAGTTCTTC.